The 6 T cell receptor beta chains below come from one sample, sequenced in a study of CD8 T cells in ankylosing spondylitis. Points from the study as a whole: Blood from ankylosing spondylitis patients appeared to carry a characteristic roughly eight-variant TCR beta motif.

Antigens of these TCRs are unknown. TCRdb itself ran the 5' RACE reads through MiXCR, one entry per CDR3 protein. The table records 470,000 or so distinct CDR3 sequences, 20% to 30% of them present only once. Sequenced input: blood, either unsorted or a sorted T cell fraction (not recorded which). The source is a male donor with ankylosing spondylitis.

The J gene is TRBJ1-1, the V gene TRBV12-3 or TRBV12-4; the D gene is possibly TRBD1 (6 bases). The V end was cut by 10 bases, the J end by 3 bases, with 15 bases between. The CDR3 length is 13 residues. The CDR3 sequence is CATARGRYTEAFF. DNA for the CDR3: TGTGCCACCGCCCGGGGGCGGTACACTGAAGCTTTCTTT.

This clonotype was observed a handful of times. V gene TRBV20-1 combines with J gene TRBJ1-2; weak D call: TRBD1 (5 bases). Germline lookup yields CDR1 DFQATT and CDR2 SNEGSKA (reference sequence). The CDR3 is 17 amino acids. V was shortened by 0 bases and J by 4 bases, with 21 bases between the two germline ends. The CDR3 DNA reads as TGCAGTGCTAGAGATTCAAGGATAAGGTCAACAGGCTATGGCTACACCTTC. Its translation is CSARDSRIRSTGYGYTF.

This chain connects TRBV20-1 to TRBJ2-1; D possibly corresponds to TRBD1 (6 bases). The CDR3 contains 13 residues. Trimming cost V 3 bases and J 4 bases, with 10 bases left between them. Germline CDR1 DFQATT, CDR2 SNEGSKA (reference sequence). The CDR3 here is CSASEGVYNEQFF. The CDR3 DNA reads TGCAGTGCTAGTGAGGGGGTATACAATGAGCAGTTCTTC.

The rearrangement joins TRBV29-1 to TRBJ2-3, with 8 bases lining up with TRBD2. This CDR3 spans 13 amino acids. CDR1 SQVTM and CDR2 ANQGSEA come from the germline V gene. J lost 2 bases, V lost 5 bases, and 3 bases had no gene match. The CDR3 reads CSVRLALTDTQYF. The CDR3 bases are TGCAGCGTTCGACTAGCGCTCACAGATACGCAGTATTTT.

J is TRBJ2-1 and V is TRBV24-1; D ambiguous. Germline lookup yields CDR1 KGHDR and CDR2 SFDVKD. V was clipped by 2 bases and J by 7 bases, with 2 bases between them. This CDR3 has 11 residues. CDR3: CATSDSNEQFF. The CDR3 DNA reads TGTGCCACCAGTGATTCAAATGAGCAGTTCTTC.

CDR3 DNA sequence: TGCAGTGCTAGCACGAACTATGGCTACACCTTC. Its translation is CSASTNYGYTF. The chain combines TRBV20-1 with TRBJ1-2; no firm D call. The V gene lost 3 bases and the J gene lost 2 bases, with 4 bases spanning the gap. This CDR3 is 11 amino acids long. Germline CDR1 and CDR2: DFQATT and SNEGSKA (reference sequence).